The next 8 T cell receptor beta chains were all read from a single sample in a study of OX40 agonist ivuxolimab in advanced cancers. Assay used: immunoSEQ multiplex PCR; TCRdb lists only in-frame clones, some missing. There are about 100,000 clones in the sample; roughly 80% occur only once, and 5.5% lies in the top ten. The source material was CD4+ or CD8+ T cells sorted from blood, sampled in a trial of the OX40 agonist ivuxolimab. Receptors originate from an adult with an advanced solid tumor such as melanoma, head and neck, liver or kidney cancer.

The V and J genes are TRBV6-6 and TRBJ1-1, with 12 bases that match TRBD1. The germline gives CDR1 MNHNY, CDR2 SVGAGI (reference sequence). V shed 6 bases and J 7 bases; nucleotides not matched to a gene: 6. The CDR3 extends over 14 amino acids. This CDR3 reads CASRLGTGGFEAFF. CDR3 DNA sequence: TGTGCCAGCAGACTCGGGACAGGGGGCTTTGAAGCTTTCTTT.

About this clone: The sample holds other DNA sequences that translate to the same CDR3. This rearrangement joins TRBV14 to TRBJ2-7; TRBD2 is a possible D gene (6 bases). There are 14 residues in the CDR3. V lost 6 bases, J lost 5 bases, and 17 bases lay in between. In germline, CDR1 is SGHDN, CDR2 FVKESK. Here the CDR3 reads CASSPGGGFNEQYF. The CDR3 DNA is TGTGCCAGCAGTCCCGGGGGAGGTTTCAACGAGCAGTACTTC.

The rearrangement uses TRBV18 and TRBJ1-2; D is unresolved. Germline CDR1 reads KGHSH; CDR2 reads LQKENI. This CDR3 comprises 14 residues. V gave up 1 base and J gave up 2 bases, with 8 bases separating them. CDR3 in DNA: TGTGCCAGCTCACCACTGGGAAGAAACTATGGCTACACCTTC. It is translated as CASSPLGRNYGYTF.

V usage is TRBV6-5 and J usage is TRBJ2-5, with a possible D match to TRBD2 (6 bases). The germline CDR1 and CDR2 sequences are MNHEY and SVGAGI. V lost 6 bases and J lost 11, with 25 bases in between. The CDR3 consists of 15 residues. CDR3 sequence: CASSLQGRAGGEQYF. In DNA form, the CDR3 reads TGTGCCAGCAGCCTCCAGGGACGGGCCGGGGGTGAGCAGTACTTC.

The CDR3 spells CASTPAGRGWDGYTF. CDR3 sequence (DNA): TGTGCCAGCACCCCCGCCGGCAGGGGGTGGGATGGCTACACCTTC. The chain has TRBV27 and TRBJ1-2, with 7 bases lining up with TRBD1. Germline loops: CDR1 MNHEY, CDR2 SMNVEV (reference sequence). Trimming removed 7 bases from V and 6 bases from J; junction bases left unmatched: 14. The CDR3 covers 15 residues.

This clone was seen only a few times. The chain carries TRBV21-1 and TRBJ1-6; the table assigns TRBD1, which was not confirmed against the DNA. TRBV21-1 is designated a pseudogene. CDR3 size: 14 residues. The DNA for the CDR3 is TGTGCCAGCAGCAAACAGGTTACCCTTTCACCCCTCCACTTT. This gives the protein CASSKQVTLSPLHF.

The chain has TRBV5-1 and TRBJ2-7, with D hard to call. CDR1 and CDR2 (germline): SGHRS, YFSETQ. This CDR3 spans 14 amino acids. V was trimmed by 4 bases and J by 2 bases, leaving 13 bases between them. The CDR3 bases are TGCGCCAGCAGCGACCAACAGTTAACCTACGAGCAGTACTTC. Translation: CASSDQQLTYEQYF.

The V and J genes are TRBV7-9 and TRBJ1-2; D gene ambiguous. V was clipped by 3 bases and J by 1 base, with 6 bases between them. This CDR3 has 13 amino acids. Looked up from germline, CDR1 is SEHNR and CDR2 is FQNEAQ (reference sequence). CDR3 in amino acids: CASSFGNNYGYTF. The CDR3 DNA reads TGTGCCAGCAGCTTTGGGAATAACTATGGCTACACCTTC.